Detailed here is one T cell receptor beta chain. Sequencing used immunoSEQ multiplex PCR; TCRdb keeps in-frame clones, though not all of them. The table records 310,000 or so clones, 80% to 90% of them present only once. The data belong to a study of blood T cell repertoires in COVID-19. About the study: The United States, Italy and Spain provided the acute and convalescent COVID-19 samples. Sample material is recorded as cDNA or gDNA derived from T cells, B-cell-depleted T cells, or PBMCs.

This CDR3 spans 16 amino acids. Germline CDR1 reads SGHRS; CDR2 reads YFSETQ. Unmatched junction bases numbered 13, after V lost 2 bases and J lost 7 bases. This chain uses TRBV5-1 with TRBJ1-2; 8 positions match TRBD1. This clonotype originated in a woman in her late teens or twenties who had recovered from COVID-19. Material for sequencing was PBMCs or T cells enriched from blood (not recorded which). As DNA, the CDR3 is TGCGCCAGCAGCTTTTCCAATCCCAGGGGGCTCTCTGGCTACACCTTC. Translating it yields CASSFSNPRGLSGYTF. Using reference TRBV5-1 and TRBJ1-2 for the parts outside the CDR3, the full variable domain is KAGVTQTPRYLIKTRGQQVTLSCSPISGHRSVSWYQQTPGQGLQFLFEYFSETQRNKGNFPGRFSGRQFSNSRSEMNVSTLELGDSALYLCASSFSNPRGLSGYTFGSGTRLTVV.